These 7 T cell receptor beta chains originate from one sample sequenced in a study of blood T cell repertoires in COVID-19. TCRdb's copy holds only in-frame clones and misses some; the assay was immunoSEQ multiplex PCR. The sample carries fewer than 350,000 clones, 90% recorded once. The sample taken for sequencing was peripheral blood. These receptors were collected from a young woman with COVID-19, enrolled during active disease.

The gene calls are TRBV6-1 and TRBJ2-5, with D maybe TRBD2 (6 bases). The V gene lost 1 base and the J gene lost 4 bases, with 13 bases spanning the gap. Germline loops: CDR1 MNHNS, CDR2 SASEGT. The CDR3 loop spans 15 amino acids. The CDR3: CASSEVGGWGETQYF. In DNA form, the CDR3 reads TGTGCCAGCAGTGAAGTCGGGGGATGGGGAGAGACCCAGTACTTC.

V is TRBV19 and J is TRBJ2-4; 7 bases are a match to TRBD2. The CDR3 contains 14 residues. Germline CDR1 LNHDA, CDR2 SQIVND (reference sequence). J lost 1 base, V lost 9 bases, and 6 bases had no gene match. The CDR3: CARQGLPAKNIQYF. For the CDR3, the DNA is TGTGCCAGGCAGGGACTACCGGCCAAAAACATTCAGTACTTC.

The chain is built from TRBV10-2 and TRBJ1-4; D is ambiguous. Trimming took off 2 bases at V and 0 bases at J, with 19 bases between the two ends. The CDR3 sequence is 19 residues long. The germline gives CDR1 WSHSY, CDR2 SAAADI. The DNA for the CDR3 is TGCGCCAGCAGTGAGGAGGGTATGTTTTCCTCGGCAACTAATGAAAAACTGTTTTTT. It yields the protein CASSEEGMFSSATNEKLFF.

The V call is TRBV6-2 or TRBV6-3, the J call TRBJ1-2; no definite D call. The CDR3 totals 13 residues. Trimming shortened V by 1 base and J by 5 bases, and 8 bases separated the two germline ends. The germline V gene encodes CDR1 MNHEY and CDR2 SVGEGT. CDR3 amino acids: CASSYYGGYGYTF. The CDR3 region has the DNA TGTGCCAGCAGTTACTATGGCGGATATGGCTACACCTTC.

The J gene is TRBJ2-1, the V gene TRBV7-8; a possible D gene is TRBD2 (6 bases). The CDR3 spans 16 residues. The germline CDR1 and CDR2 sequences are SGHVS and FQNEAQ. Deletions cut 2 bases from V and 0 bases from J, with 11 bases between. The CDR3 region is CASSLLVGLSYNEQFF. The CDR3 region has the DNA TGTGCCAGCAGCTTACTGGTGGGACTCTCCTACAATGAGCAGTTCTTC.

CDR3 protein: CAWRSRDRRADTQYF. CDR3 coding DNA: TGTGCCTGGAGGTCCCGGGACAGGAGGGCAGATACGCAGTATTTT. The V call is TRBV30, the J call TRBJ2-3; 8 bases fit TRBD1. V lost 3 bases and J lost 4; bases outside the gene matches: 9. Germline lookup yields CDR1 GTSNPN and CDR2 SVGIG (reference sequence). This CDR3 contains 15 residues.

The chain joins TRBV7-2 to TRBJ2-3, with D perhaps TRBD2 (6 bases). Trimming left V 5 bases short and J 4 bases short, with 19 bases between. Germline loops: CDR1 SGHTA, CDR2 FQGNSA. This CDR3 spans 16 amino acids. CDR3 nucleotides: TGTGCCAGCAGCACTCTCCTGCCGGGAGTGGCAGATACGCAGTATTTT. Translated, it gives CASSTLLPGVADTQYF.